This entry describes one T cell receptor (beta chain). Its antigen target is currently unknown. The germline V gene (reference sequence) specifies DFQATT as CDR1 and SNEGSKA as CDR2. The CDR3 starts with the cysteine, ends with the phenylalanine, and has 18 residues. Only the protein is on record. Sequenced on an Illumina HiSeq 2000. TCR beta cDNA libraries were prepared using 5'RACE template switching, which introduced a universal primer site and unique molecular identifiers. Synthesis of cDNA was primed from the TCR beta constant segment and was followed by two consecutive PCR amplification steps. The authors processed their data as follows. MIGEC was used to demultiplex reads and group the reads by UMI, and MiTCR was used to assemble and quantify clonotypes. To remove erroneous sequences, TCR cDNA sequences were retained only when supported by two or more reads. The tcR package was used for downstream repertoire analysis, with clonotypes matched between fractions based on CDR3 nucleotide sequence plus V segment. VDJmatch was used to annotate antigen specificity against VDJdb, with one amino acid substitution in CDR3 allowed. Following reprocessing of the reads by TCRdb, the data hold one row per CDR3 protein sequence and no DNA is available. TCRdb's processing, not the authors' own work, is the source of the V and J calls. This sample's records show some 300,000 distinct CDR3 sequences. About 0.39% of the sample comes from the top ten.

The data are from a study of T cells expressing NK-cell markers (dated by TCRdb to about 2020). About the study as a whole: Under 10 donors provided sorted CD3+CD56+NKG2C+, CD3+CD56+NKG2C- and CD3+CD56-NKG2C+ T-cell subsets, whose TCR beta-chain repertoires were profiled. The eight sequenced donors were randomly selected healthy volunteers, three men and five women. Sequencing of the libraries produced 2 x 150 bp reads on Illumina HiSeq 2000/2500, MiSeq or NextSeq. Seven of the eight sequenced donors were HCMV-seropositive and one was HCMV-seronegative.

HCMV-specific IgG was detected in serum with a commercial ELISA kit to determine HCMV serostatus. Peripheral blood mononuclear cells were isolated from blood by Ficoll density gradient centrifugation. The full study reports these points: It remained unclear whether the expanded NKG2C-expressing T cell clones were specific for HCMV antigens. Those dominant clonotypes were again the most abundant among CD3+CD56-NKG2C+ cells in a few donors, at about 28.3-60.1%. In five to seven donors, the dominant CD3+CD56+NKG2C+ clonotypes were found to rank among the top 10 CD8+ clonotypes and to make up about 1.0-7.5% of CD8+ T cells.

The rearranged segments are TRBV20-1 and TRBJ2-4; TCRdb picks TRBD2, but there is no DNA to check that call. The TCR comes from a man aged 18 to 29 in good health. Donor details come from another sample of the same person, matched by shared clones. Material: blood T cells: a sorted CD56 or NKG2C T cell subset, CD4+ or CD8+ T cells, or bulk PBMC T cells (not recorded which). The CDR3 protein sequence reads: CSARDYGGGGLAKNIQYF.